A single sample gave rise to the 3 T cell receptor beta chains below, sequenced in a study of OX40 agonist ivuxolimab in advanced cancers. Repertoires were generated with immunoSEQ multiplex PCR, while TCRdb's copy carries only in-frame clones and drops some. In the table there are fewer than 25,000 clones, around 85% of which are singletons. This specimen consisted of CD4+ or CD8+ T cells sorted from blood, obtained in a trial of the OX40 agonist ivuxolimab. Receptors originate from an adult with an advanced solid tumor such as melanoma, head and neck, liver or kidney cancer.

The V and J genes are TRBV5-1 and TRBJ2-7; TRBD1 aligns across 9 bases. From germline, CDR1 is SGHRS and CDR2 YFSETQ. CDR3 size: 15 residues. The V gene end was trimmed by 5 bases and the J gene end by 1 base; junction bases not matched to a gene: 7. The CDR3 is CASRSGQGQSYEQYF. The DNA for the CDR3 is TGCGCCAGCAGATCGGGACAGGGCCAATCCTACGAGCAGTACTTC.

V is TRBV7-2 and J is TRBJ1-6, with 9 bases identical to TRBD1. The J segment lost 7 bases and the V segment lost 7 bases, leaving 8 bases of the junction unmatched. Germline CDR1 and CDR2: SGHTA and FQGNSA. CDR3 length: 15 residues. CDR3 protein: CASKTGGLSNSPLHF. CDR3 sequence (DNA): TGTGCCAGCAAAACAGGGGGCCTCTCCAATTCACCCCTCCACTTT.

This clone was picked up one time. J is TRBJ2-7 and V is TRBV6-5; no clear D. V dropped 7 bases and J dropped 0 bases, with 13 bases sitting between them. Germline-derived CDR1 and CDR2 are MNHEY and SVGAGI. The CDR3 totals 14 residues. Written as DNA, the CDR3 is TGTGCCAGCACCAGCACCCGAAGCTCCTACGAGCAGTACTTC. Residues: CASTSTRSSYEQYF.